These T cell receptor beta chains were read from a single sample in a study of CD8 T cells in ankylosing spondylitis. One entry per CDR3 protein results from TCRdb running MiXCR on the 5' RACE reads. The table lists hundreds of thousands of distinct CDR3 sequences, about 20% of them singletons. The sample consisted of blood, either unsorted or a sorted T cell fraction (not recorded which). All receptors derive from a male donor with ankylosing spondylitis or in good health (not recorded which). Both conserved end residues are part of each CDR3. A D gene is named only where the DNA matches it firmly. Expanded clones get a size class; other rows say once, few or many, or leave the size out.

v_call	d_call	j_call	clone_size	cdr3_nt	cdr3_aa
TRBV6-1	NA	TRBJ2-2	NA	TGTGCCAGCAGTCCGCCGGGACGTTTAACCGGGGAGCTGTTTTTT	CASSPPGRLTGELFF
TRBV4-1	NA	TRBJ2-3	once	TGCGCCAGCAGCCAAGACTACTCATTGGTAGATACGCAGTATTTT	CASSQDYSLVDTQYF
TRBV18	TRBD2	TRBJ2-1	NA	TGTGCCAGCTCAGCCACTAGCGGGGGGACTAATGAGCAGTTCTTC	CASSATSGGTNEQFF
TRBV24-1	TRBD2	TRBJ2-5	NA	TGTGCCACCAGTCCTTCGGGGAGGGCCCAAGAGACCCAGTACTTC	CATSPSGRAQETQYF
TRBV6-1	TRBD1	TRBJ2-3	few	TGTGCCAGCAGCGGGACAGGCCTTAGCACAGATACGCAGTATTTT	CASSGTGLSTDTQYF
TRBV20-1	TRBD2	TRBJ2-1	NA	TGCAGTGCGCCGGATAGCGGGAGGGCCCTGAGCTCCTACAATGAGCAGTTCTTC	CSAPDSGRALSSYNEQFF
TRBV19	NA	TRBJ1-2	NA	TGTGCCAGTAACCGGGACGCTTCTAACTATGGCTACACCTTC	CASNRDASNYGYTF
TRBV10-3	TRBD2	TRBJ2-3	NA	TGTGCCATCAGTGCGACTAGCGGTGCTAGCACAGATACGCAGTATTTT	CAISATSGASTDTQYF
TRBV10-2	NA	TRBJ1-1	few	TGCGCCAGCACTGACAGCACTGAAGCTTTCTTT	CASTDSTEAFF
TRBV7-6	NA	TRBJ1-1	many	TGTGCCAGCAGCTTACTGAACACTGCAGCTTTCTTT	CASSLLNTAAFF
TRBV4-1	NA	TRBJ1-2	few	TGCGCCAGCAGCCCAAATGGGGGGACCCCATATGGCTACACCTTC	CASSPNGGTPYGYTF
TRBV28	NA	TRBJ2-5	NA	TGTGCCAGCAGTTTAGGGGGGCAGCAAGAGACCCAGTACTTC	CASSLGGQQETQYF
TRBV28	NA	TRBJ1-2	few	TGTGCCAGCAGTTTAGGCATACTGATGTCAGGCTACACCTTC	CASSLGILMSGYTF
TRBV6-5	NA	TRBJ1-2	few	TGTGCCAGCAGTTACTCGGGAGCTGACTATGGCTACACCTTC	CASSYSGADYGYTF
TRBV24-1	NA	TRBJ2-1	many	TGTGCCACCAGTGATGGCCGGGAGAAGGACTCCGAGCAGTTCTTC	CATSDGREKDSEQFF
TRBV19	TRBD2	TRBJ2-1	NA	TGTGCCAGTAGTCAACTAGCGGGGAGCTCCTACAATGAGCAGTTCTTC	CASSQLAGSSYNEQFF
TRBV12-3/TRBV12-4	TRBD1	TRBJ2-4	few	TGTGCCAGCAGTCCACGACAGGGACGCGGCATTCAGTACTTC	CASSPRQGRGIQYF
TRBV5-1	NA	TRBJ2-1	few	TGCGCCAGCAGCTGGCGGGTCTCCGGTAGAAACAATGAGCAGTTCTTC	CASSWRVSGRNNEQFF
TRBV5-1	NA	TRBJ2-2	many	TGCGCCAGCAGCTTGGGACAGATCACCGGGGAGCTGTTTTTT	CASSLGQITGELFF
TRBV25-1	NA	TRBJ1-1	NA	TGTGCCAGCAGTGACGCTGTGGTGGACACTGAAGCTTTCTTT	CASSDAVVDTEAFF
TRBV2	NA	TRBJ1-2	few	TGTGCCAGCAGTGATCAGGGGACCTCCTACACCTTC	CASSDQGTSYTF
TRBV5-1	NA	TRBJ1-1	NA	TGCGCCAGCAGCTTTACAGTGAACACTGAAGCTTTCTTT	CASSFTVNTEAFF
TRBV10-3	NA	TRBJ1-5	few	TGTGCCATCTCTAACGGGGTTTCGGCGGGGCAGCCCCAGCATTTT	CAISNGVSAGQPQHF
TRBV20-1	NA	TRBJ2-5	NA	TGCAGTGCTATAGGGGATTGGGAGACCCAGTACTTC	CSAIGDWETQYF
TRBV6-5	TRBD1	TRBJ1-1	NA	TGTGCCAGCAGTACAGGGGTGTCTGAAGCTTTCTTT	CASSTGVSEAFF
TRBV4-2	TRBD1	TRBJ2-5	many	TGTGCCAGCAGTCCGACGGGACAGATACAAGAGACCCAGTACTTC	CASSPTGQIQETQYF
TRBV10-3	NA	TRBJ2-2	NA	TGTGCCATCACCACCACTAGGGAGGCTACCGGGGAGCTGTTTTTT	CAITTTREATGELFF
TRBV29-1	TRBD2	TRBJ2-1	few	TGCAGCGTTGAGCCGAGGGTTGGAGCGGGGGGAGGGAATGAGCAGTTCTTC	CSVEPRVGAGGGNEQFF
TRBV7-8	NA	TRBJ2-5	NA	TGTGCCAGCAACCCATTGACAGTTCAAGAGACCCAGTACTTC	CASNPLTVQETQYF
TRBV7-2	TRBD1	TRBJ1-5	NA	TGTACCAGCAGCTTAAAAGGGGGCAGGCAGCCCCAGCATTTT	CTSSLKGGRQPQHF
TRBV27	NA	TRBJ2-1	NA	TGTGCCAGCAGTTTATCGACCTTTAATGAGCAGTTCTTC	CASSLSTFNEQFF
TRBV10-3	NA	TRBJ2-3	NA	TGTGCCATCAGTGAGTCGTCGGGGGTGGCTACGCAGTATTTT	CAISESSGVATQYF
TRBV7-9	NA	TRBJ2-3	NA	TGTGCCAGCAGCTTAGTCGACGGACACACAGATACGCAGTATTTT	CASSLVDGHTDTQYF
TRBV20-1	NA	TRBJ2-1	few	TGCAGTAACCAAATTGGGGGTTTTATGAATGAGCAGTTCTTC	CSNQIGGFMNEQFF
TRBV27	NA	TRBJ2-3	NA	TGTGCCAGCGGGCGCGGGGACACAGATACGCAGTATTTT	CASGRGDTDTQYF
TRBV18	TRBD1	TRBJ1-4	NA	TGTGCCAGCTCCCGGACAGGGATTAATGAAAAACTGTTTTTT	CASSRTGINEKLFF
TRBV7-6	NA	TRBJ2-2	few	TGTGCCAGCAGCTTAGCCCACACCGGGGAGCTGTTTTTT	CASSLAHTGELFF
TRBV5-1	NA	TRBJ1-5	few	TGCGCCAGCAGCTTGGAATCGGGGGGCGGCAATCAGCCCCAGCATTTT	CASSLESGGGNQPQHF
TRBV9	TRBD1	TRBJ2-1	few	TGTGCCAGTACCACAGGGGAAAATGAGCAGTTCTTC	CASTTGENEQFF